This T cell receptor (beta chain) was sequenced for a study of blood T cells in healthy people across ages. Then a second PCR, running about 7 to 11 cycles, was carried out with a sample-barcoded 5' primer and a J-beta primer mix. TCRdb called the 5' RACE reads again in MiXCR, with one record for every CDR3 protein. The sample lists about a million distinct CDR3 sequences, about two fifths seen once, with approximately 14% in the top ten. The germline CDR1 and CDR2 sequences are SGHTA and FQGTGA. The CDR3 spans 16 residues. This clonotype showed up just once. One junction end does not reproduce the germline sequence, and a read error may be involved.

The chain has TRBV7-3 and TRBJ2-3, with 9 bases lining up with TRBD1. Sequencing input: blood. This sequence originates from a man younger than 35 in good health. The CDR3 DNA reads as TGTGCCAGCAGCTCGGACAGGGGTGGGGGTACAGCTACGCAGTATTTT. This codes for CASSSDRGGGTATQYF. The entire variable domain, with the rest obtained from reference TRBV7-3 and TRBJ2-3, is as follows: GAGVSQTPSNKVTEKGKYVELRCDPISGHTALYWYRQSLGQGPEFLIYFQGTGAADDSGLPNDRFFAVRPEGSVSTLKIQRTERGDSAVYLCASSSDRGGGTATQYFGPGTRLTVL.